This passage covers 29 T cell receptor beta chains from one sample sequenced in a study of breast tumors, draining lymph nodes, adjacent tissues. Breast cancer patients provided tissue from their axillary draining lymph nodes. From the multiplex PCR reads, TCRdb called clonotypes with MiXCR, one entry per CDR3 protein. The sample lists about 100,000 distinct CDR3 sequences, 21% occurring once. Input material: axillary lymph node tissue. The receptor source for this set is a female donor with breast cancer. Some clones in this sample may be carry-over from other donors' samples.

This clonotype came up a few times. J is TRBJ2-7 and V is TRBV28, with 8 bases that match TRBD1. Germline V gene lookup returns CDR1 MDHEN and CDR2 SYDVKM. This CDR3 comprises 15 residues. V lost 8 bases and J lost 0; bases outside the gene matches: 9. CDR3 coding DNA: TGTGCCAGCTCGCGCCCTACAGGGGGCTCCTACGAGCAGTACTTC. It translates to CASSRPTGGSYEQYF.

This clonotype has a count of ten or more. The chain is built from TRBV7-3 and TRBJ2-6; 11 bases align to TRBD1. The CDR3 runs to 18 residues. Looked up from germline, CDR1 is SGHTA and CDR2 is FQGTGA. V gave up 4 bases and J gave up 0 bases; unmatched junction bases: 5. CDR3 residues: CASSSDRGRVSGANVLTF. In DNA, the CDR3 is TGTGCCAGCAGCTCGGACAGGGGGCGGGTCTCTGGGGCCAACGTCCTGACTTTC. Supplemented by reference TRBV7-3 and TRBJ2-6, the full variable domain reads GAGVSQTPSNKVTEKGKYVELRCDPISGHTALYWYRQSLGQGPEFLIYFQGTGAADDSGLPNDRFFAVRPEGSVSTLKIQRTERGDSAVYLCASSSDRGRVSGANVLTFGAGSRLTVL.

In this sample, this clonotype turned up many times. The J gene is TRBJ2-5, the V gene TRBV10-3; tentative D call: TRBD2 (6 bases). The V gene's germline CDR1 is ENHRY and CDR2 SYGVKD. V lost 6 bases to trimming and J lost 7 bases, with 18 bases between them. The CDR3 is 14 amino acids. The CDR3 is CAISTGDSSLTQYF. In nucleotides, the CDR3 is TGTGCCATCAGCACCGGGGACTCCTCATTGACCCAGTACTTC.

Many counts were recorded for this clonotype. The chain couples TRBV5-1 to TRBJ1-5; D not certain. V lost 2 bases and J lost 1, with 4 bases in between. There are 13 residues in the CDR3. The germline V gene has CDR1 SGHRS and CDR2 YFSETQ. The CDR3 DNA is TGCGCCAGCAGCTTACAAAGCAATCAGCCCCAGCATTTT. It specifies CASSLQSNQPQHF. Combining the CDR3 with reference TRBV5-1 and TRBJ1-5 gives the whole variable domain KAGVTQTPRYLIKTRGQQVTLSCSPISGHRSVSWYQQTPGQGLQFLFEYFSETQRNKGNFPGRFSGRQFSNSRSEMNVSTLELGDSALYLCASSLQSNQPQHFGDGTRLSIL.

This clonotype was seen repeatedly, ten times or more. This chain joins TRBV2 and TRBJ2-7; no definite D call. The CDR3 extends over 12 amino acids. Germline CDR1 is SNHLY and CDR2 is FYNNEI. With 1 base removed from V and 7 bases from J, the gap between germline ends came to 8 bases. The CDR3 sequence is CASSEDLREQYF. CDR3 in DNA: TGTGCCAGCAGTGAAGACCTAAGAGAGCAGTACTTC. Supplemented by reference TRBV2 and TRBJ2-7, the full variable domain reads EPEVTQTPSHQVTQMGQEVILRCVPISNHLYFYWYRQILGQKVEFLVSFYNNEISEKSEIFDDQFSVERPDGSNFTLKIRSTKLEDSAMYFCASSEDLREQYFGPGTRLTVT.

V and J are TRBV27 and TRBJ2-3, with TRBD2 as a possible D gene (5 bases). CDR1 and CDR2 from the germline V gene are MNHEY and SMNVEV (reference sequence). Trimming took off 5 bases at V and 2 bases at J, with 14 bases between the two ends. The CDR3 loop spans 15 amino acids. The CDR3 reads CASSKRLPATDTQYF. CDR3 nucleotides: TGTGCCAGCAGTAAGCGACTACCGGCCACAGATACGCAGTATTTT.

This clonotype was recorded at least ten times. The chain uses TRBV6-1 and TRBJ2-5, with D uncertain. Trimming removed 7 bases from V and 2 bases from J, with 8 bases in between. The CDR3 runs to 12 residues. CDR1 MNHNS and CDR2 SASEGT come from the germline V gene. CDR3 DNA sequence: TGTGCCAGCATAGGAGCTCAAGAGACCCAGTACTTC. The encoded protein is CASIGAQETQYF.

This clonotype was seen more than once but under ten times. A read error is possible here, since a much larger clone lies one base away. V usage is TRBV6-6 and J usage is TRBJ2-7, with D possibly being TRBD1 or TRBD2 (5 bases each). The CDR3 has 13 residues. The V end was cut by 4 bases, the J end by 7 bases, with 14 bases between. Germline CDR1 and CDR2: MNHNY and SVGAGI (reference sequence). The CDR3 DNA is TGTGCCAGCAGTTTGCCGCCCGGGGCAGAGCAGTACTTC. It specifies CASSLPPGAEQYF.

This clonotype was detected ten times or more. V gene TRBV9 combines with J gene TRBJ2-2; D unresolved. The V and J ends lost 0 bases and 0 bases respectively, with 6 bases between them. This CDR3 is 15 amino acids long. Germline V lookup: CDR1 SGDLS, CDR2 YYNGEE. The CDR3 region has the DNA TGTGCCAGCAGCGTAGACTACTCGAACACCGGGGAGCTGTTTTTT. Amino acid sequence: CASSVDYSNTGELFF. Full variable domain (rest looked up from reference TRBV9 and TRBJ2-2): DSGVTQTPKHLITATGQRVTLRCSPRSGDLSVYWYQQSLDQGLQFLIQYYNGEERAKGNILERFSAQQFPDLHSELNLSSLELGDSALYFCASSVDYSNTGELFFGEGSRLTVL.

This clonotype was observed at least ten times. V gene TRBV7-9 combines with J gene TRBJ2-3, with 12 nucleotides matching TRBD2. The trim removed 5 bases at V and 0 bases at J, leaving 0 bases unmatched. CDR3 length equals 15 residues. Germline CDR1 SEHNR, CDR2 FQNEAQ (reference sequence). The CDR3 loop reads CASSGTSGSTDTQYF. Written as DNA, the CDR3 is TGTGCCAGCAGCGGGACTAGCGGGAGCACAGATACGCAGTATTTT.

This clonotype was counted ten times or more. V and J are TRBV6-1 and TRBJ1-2; a possible D gene is TRBD1 (6 bases). With 4 bases removed from V and 4 bases from J, the gap between germline ends came to 13 bases. The germline CDR1 and CDR2 sequences are MNHNS and SASEGT. CDR3 length: 14 residues. This CDR3 is CASSAPGQFYGYTF. The DNA of the CDR3 is TGTGCCAGCAGTGCCCCCGGACAGTTCTATGGCTACACCTTC.

At least ten counts were recorded for this clonotype. The chain employs TRBV30 and TRBJ2-1; D is ambiguous. V lost 5 bases and J 5 bases, leaving 13 bases between the germline ends. CDR1 is GTSNPN and CDR2 is SVGIG in the germline V gene (reference sequence). The CDR3 is made up of 13 amino acids. The CDR3 region is CAWQTVANNEQFF. DNA for the CDR3: TGTGCCTGGCAGACGGTAGCTAACAATGAGCAGTTCTTC.

This clonotype was detected many times. This chain joins TRBV27 and TRBJ1-2; D gene ambiguous. The CDR3 consists of 14 residues. Germline V gene lookup returns CDR1 MNHEY and CDR2 SMNVEV (reference sequence). V was pared by 6 bases and J by 4 bases, with 15 bases between. CDR3 protein: CASSPPGILYGYTF. The CDR3 region has the DNA TGTGCCAGCAGCCCCCCCGGGATCCTCTATGGCTACACCTTC.

In its sample, this clonotype was seen many times. The rearrangement uses TRBV20-1 and TRBJ2-1; no reliable D call. Looked up from germline, CDR1 is DFQATT and CDR2 is SNEGSKA (reference sequence). CDR3 length equals 13 residues. V was shortened by 3 bases and J by 7 bases, with 13 bases between the two germline ends. CDR3: CSASFTVTNEQFF. As DNA, the CDR3 is TGCAGTGCTAGTTTTACGGTTACGAATGAGCAGTTCTTC.

In regard to this clonotype: This may come from a read error, since a much larger clone is one base off. The genes are TRBV30 and TRBJ2-5; no firm D call. The CDR3 is 14 amino acids. Germline V gene lookup returns CDR1 GTSNPN and CDR2 SVGIG (reference sequence). Trimming stripped 1 base from V and 5 bases from J, with 14 bases between. CDR3 sequence reads: CAWSAPLVGETQYF. In DNA form, the CDR3 reads TGTGCCTGGAGTGCACCTCTAGTAGGGGAGACCCAGTACTTC.

This CDR3 is CASSEEGVPGANVLTF. CDR3 bases: TGTGCCAGCAGTGAAGAGGGGGTACCAGGGGCCAACGTCCTGACTTTC. This chain joins TRBV2 and TRBJ2-6; a possible D gene is TRBD1 (6 bases). Germline assignment: CDR1 SNHLY and CDR2 FYNNEI. The CDR3 sequence is 16 residues long. Trimming pared 1 base from V and 4 bases from J, leaving 11 bases between.

This clonotype was recorded at least ten times. This rearrangement joins TRBV5-4 to TRBJ1-4; 8 nucleotides match TRBD1. Unmatched junction bases numbered 2, after V lost 1 base and J lost 3 bases. This CDR3 has 15 amino acids. Germline V CDR1 and CDR2: SGHNT, YYREEE (reference sequence). The CDR3 bases are TGTGCCAGCAGCTTGCAGGGGGCTCCTAATGAAAAACTGTTTTTT. Its translation: CASSLQGAPNEKLFF.

This clonotype was recorded at least ten times. The gene calls are TRBV19 and TRBJ2-3, with D unclear. The CDR3 spans 14 residues. CDR1 and CDR2 (germline): LNHDA, SQIVND (reference sequence). Trimming removed 4 bases from V and 4 bases from J, with 12 bases in between. This CDR3 is CASSKFSSSDTQYF. The CDR3 region has the DNA TGTGCCAGTAGTAAGTTTTCCTCATCAGATACGCAGTATTTT.

Comments on this clonotype: A much larger clone sits a single nucleotide away, making a read error possible. The V gene is TRBV5-1, the J gene TRBJ2-2; D may be TRBD2 (5 bases). Germline V lookup: CDR1 SGHRS, CDR2 YFSETQ. The CDR3 loop spans 16 amino acids. The CDR3 is CASSGMGGLNTGELLF. DNA of the CDR3: TGCGCCAGCAGCGGGATGGGCGGGCTGAACACCGGGGAGCTGCTTTTT.

Points on this clonotype: A much larger clone lies one base from this, so it may be a read error. The CDR3 does not end in the conserved phenylalanine or tryptophan, so this is likely a read error. The chain recombines TRBV20-1 with TRBJ2-2; D could derive from TRBD1 or TRBD2 (6 bases each). The CDR3 is made up of 19 amino acids. Between the trimmed V and J ends, which lost 0 bases and 5 bases, there was a span of 25 bases. CDR1 is DFQATT, CDR2 SNEGSKA, per germline (reference sequence). The CDR3 protein is CSARDLSRTASAITGELFV. CDR3 in DNA: TGCAGTGCTAGAGATCTCTCTAGGACAGCTAGCGCGATAACCGGGGAGCTGTTTGTT.

CDR3 bases: TGCAGTGCTACGGGATTTCACGAGCAGTACTTC. Translated: CSATGFHEQYF. The V gene is TRBV20-1, the J gene TRBJ2-7; TRBD2 might be the D (5 bases). The CDR3 is 11 amino acids. CDR1 is DFQATT and CDR2 is SNEGSKA in the germline V gene (reference sequence). V shed 4 bases and J shed 5 bases, with 9 bases lying between them.

This clonotype was observed at least ten times. V usage is TRBV6-5 and J usage is TRBJ2-3; no clear D. Germline lookup yields CDR1 MNHEY and CDR2 SVGAGI. The CDR3 spans 14 residues. Trimming took off 2 bases at V and 1 base at J, with 7 bases between the two ends. In DNA, the CDR3 is TGTGCCAGCAGTTACGGATCGGGCACAGATACGCAGTATTTT. This encodes CASSYGSGTDTQYF.

This clonotype was picked up many times. The V and J genes are TRBV5-8 and TRBJ1-3, with D possibly being TRBD1 (5 bases). The CDR3 is 16 residues long. V lost 4 bases, J lost 4 bases, and 18 bases lay in between. Germline CDR1 and CDR2: SGHTS and YDEGEE. In DNA form, the CDR3 reads TGTGCCAGCAGCACAGCCCGGGGCACCCCAGGAAACACCATATATTTT. It encodes CASSTARGTPGNTIYF.

The chain uses TRBV7-2 and TRBJ2-2, with no clear D. Trimming took off 3 bases at V and 8 bases at J, with 16 bases between the two ends. The CDR3 runs to 15 residues. In germline, CDR1 is SGHTA, CDR2 FQGNSA. The CDR3 DNA follows: TGTGCCAGCAGCTTTGGGTGGCCCCTGGGGGGGGAGCTGTTTTTT. Translation gives CASSFGWPLGGELFF.

The gene calls are TRBV7-9 and TRBJ2-2; weak D call: TRBD2 (6 bases). CDR3 length equals 18 residues. Trimming removed 5 bases from V and 2 bases from J, with 21 bases in between. Germline-derived CDR1 and CDR2 are SEHNR and FQNEAQ (reference sequence). The CDR3 is CASSGRGGSSLNTGELFF. The DNA of the CDR3 is TGTGCCAGCAGCGGTCGGGGAGGTTCATCACTAAACACCGGGGAGCTGTTTTTT.

This clonotype was counted many times. This sequence joins TRBV7-2 and TRBJ1-2, with 8 positions matching TRBD1. CDR1 and CDR2 from the germline V gene are SGHTA and FQGNSA. The CDR3 covers 14 residues. J was trimmed by 8 bases and V by 2 bases; bases with no gene match: 7. The CDR3 DNA reads as TGTGCCAGCAGCTTAAACAGGGGGGGGGAAGGCTACACCTTC. This translates into CASSLNRGGEGYTF.

CDR3 nucleotides: TGTGCCAGCTCACCCGGGGGCGCTGAGGAGACCCAGTACTTC. Its translation is CASSPGGAEETQYF. The chain links TRBV18 to TRBJ2-5, with D possibly being TRBD1 or TRBD2 (6 bases each). CDR1 and CDR2 from the germline V gene are KGHSH and LQKENI. V was trimmed by 3 bases and J by 5 bases, leaving 13 bases between them. The CDR3 sequence is 14 residues long.

This clonotype showed up many times. This rearrangement joins TRBV5-6 to TRBJ2-7; D possibly corresponds to TRBD2 (6 bases). The germline gives CDR1 SGHDT, CDR2 YYEEEE. The CDR3 is 15 amino acids. Trimming took 2 bases from V and 3 from J, leaving 15 bases between them. The CDR3 DNA is TGTGCCAGCAGCTTTGCTGGCGGAGGGCGCTACGAGCAGTACTTC. It yields the protein CASSFAGGGRYEQYF.

Many counts were recorded for this clonotype. This chain joins TRBV4-1 and TRBJ2-7; 9 nucleotides match TRBD1. V dropped 4 bases and J dropped 3; count of bases not matched to a gene: 7. Germline V gene sequence: CDR1 MGHRA, CDR2 YSYEKL. This CDR3 is 15 amino acids long. The CDR3 region has the DNA TGCGCCAGCAGCCTCGAACCGGGACAGGGCTACGAGCAGTACTTC. This translates into CASSLEPGQGYEQYF.